This T cell receptor beta chain was documented in a study of T-cell memory formation after mild COVID-19. This clonotype was seen at least ten times. The antigen is undetermined. The CDR3 covers 16 residues. In germline, CDR1 is WSHSY, CDR2 SAAADI. Trimming pared 0 bases from V and 4 bases from J, leaving 13 bases between. Study-wide findings and caveats: Day 15 to 85 contracting clones showed balanced CD4/CD8; later expanders leaned CD4+. That cross-reactive memory joined was suggested by some responding clones appearing in pre-infection memory.

5'RACE primed from the constant segment yielded TCR alpha and TCR beta cDNA libraries bearing sample barcodes and UMIs. MiXCR was run by TCRdb on the 5' RACE reads, yielding one entry per CDR3 protein. There are 500,000 to 650,000 distinct CDR3 sequences in the sample; about 20% occur only once, and 7.5% to 9.5% lies in the top ten. The chain links TRBV10-2 to TRBJ1-5; no firm D call. The source is an adult woman who had mild COVID-19 (a few samples of this study predate the infection). Cell type and time point are not known. The specimen sequenced was PBMCs or a T cell subset sorted from them (not recorded which). DNA for the CDR3: TGCGCCAGCAGTGAGTCGCTGTTGCACATTAATCAGCCCCAGCATTTT. It is translated as CASSESLLHINQPQHF.